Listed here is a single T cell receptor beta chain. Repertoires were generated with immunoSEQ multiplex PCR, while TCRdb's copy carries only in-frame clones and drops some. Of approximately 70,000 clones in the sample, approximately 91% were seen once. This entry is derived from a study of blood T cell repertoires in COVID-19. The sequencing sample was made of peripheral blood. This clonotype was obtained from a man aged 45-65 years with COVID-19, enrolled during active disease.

The CDR3 region is CASSLGEREGYNEQFF. DNA of the CDR3: TGTGCCAGCAGCTTAGGGGAGCGGGAGGGCTACAATGAGCAGTTCTTC. The rearrangement uses TRBV11-3 and TRBJ2-1; 10 nucleotides agree with TRBD2. Trimming removed 1 base from V and 3 bases from J; junction bases left unmatched: 3. Germline V gene data show CDR1 as SGHNT and CDR2 as YENEEA. The CDR3 length is 16 residues.